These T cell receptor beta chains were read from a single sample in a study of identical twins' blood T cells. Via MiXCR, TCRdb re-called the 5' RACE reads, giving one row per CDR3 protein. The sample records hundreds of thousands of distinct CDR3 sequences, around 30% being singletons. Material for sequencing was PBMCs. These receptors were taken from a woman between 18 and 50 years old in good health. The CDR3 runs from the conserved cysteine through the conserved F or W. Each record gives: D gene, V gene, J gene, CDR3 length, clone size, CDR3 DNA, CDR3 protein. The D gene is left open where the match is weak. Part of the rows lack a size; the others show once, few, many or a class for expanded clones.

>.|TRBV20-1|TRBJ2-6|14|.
TGCAGTGCTAGGTCCAGCTCTGGGGCCAACGTCCTGACTTTC
CSARSSSGANVLTF
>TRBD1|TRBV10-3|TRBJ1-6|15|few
TGTGCCACCAAAGGACAGGGGGGCTATAATTCACCCCTCCACTTT
CATKGQGGYNSPLHF
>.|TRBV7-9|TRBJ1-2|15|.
TGTGCCAGCAGCCCCCGGACCGGGGGGCAAAATGGCTACACCTTC
CASSPRTGGQNGYTF
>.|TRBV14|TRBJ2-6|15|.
TGTGCCAGCAGCCATGACCATTCTGGGGCCAACGTCCTGACTTTC
CASSHDHSGANVLTF
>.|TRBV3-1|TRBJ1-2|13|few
TGTGCCAGCAGCTTACGCCCCGTCTATGGCTACACCTTC
CASSLRPVYGYTF
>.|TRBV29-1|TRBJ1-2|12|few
TGCAGCGTTGTGCGTGACACCTATGGCTACACCTTC
CSVVRDTYGYTF
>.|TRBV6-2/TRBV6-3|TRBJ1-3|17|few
TGTGCCAGCAGTTACTCTCAGAATCTCGCGCAAATGGGGACCATATATTTT
CASSYSQNLAQMGTIYF
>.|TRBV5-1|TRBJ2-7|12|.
TGCGCCAGCAGCTCCGACTACTCCGAGCAGTACTTC
CASSSDYSEQYF
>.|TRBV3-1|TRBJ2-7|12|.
TGTGCCAGCAGCCAACTCCCGGGAGAGCAGTACTTC
CASSQLPGEQYF
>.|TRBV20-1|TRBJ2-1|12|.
TGCAGTGCTAGGCAAGACAGCGATGAGCAGTTCTTC
CSARQDSDEQFF
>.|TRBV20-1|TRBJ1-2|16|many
TGCAGTGCTACCTTGGGGGGCCTTAAGGATAACTATGGCTACACCTTC
CSATLGGLKDNYGYTF
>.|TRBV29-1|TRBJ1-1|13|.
TGCAGCGTTGAGTCCGGGACACCACATGAAGCTTTCTTT
CSVESGTPHEAFF
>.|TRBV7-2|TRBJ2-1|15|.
TGTGCCAGCACCCCCGACCGTGCGGGGTACCATGAGCAGTTCTTC
CASTPDRAGYHEQFF
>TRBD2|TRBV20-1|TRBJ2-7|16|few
TGCAGTGCTAGACAAACACTAGCGGGGACCCTAGGGGAGCAGTACTTC
CSARQTLAGTLGEQYF
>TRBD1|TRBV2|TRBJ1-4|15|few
TGTGCCAGCAGACACTCCGGGACAGCTAATGAAAAACTGTTTTTT
CASRHSGTANEKLFF
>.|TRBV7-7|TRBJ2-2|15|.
TGTGCCAGCAGTTTATTGAACGCGAACGCCGGGGAGCTGTTTTTT
CASSLLNANAGELFF
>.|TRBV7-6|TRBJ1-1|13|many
TGTGCCAGCAGCTCAGGCCTCTCTACTGAAGCTTTCTTT
CASSSGLSTEAFF
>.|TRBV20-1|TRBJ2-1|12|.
TGCAGTGTACGGGGGACGATCAATGAGCAGTTCTTC
CSVRGTINEQFF
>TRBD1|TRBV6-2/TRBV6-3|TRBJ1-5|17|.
TGTGCCAGCAGAGACAACCCGGACAGGTCATTCCATCAGCCCCAGCATTTT
CASRDNPDRSFHQPQHF
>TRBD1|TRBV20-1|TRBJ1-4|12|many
TGCAGTGCTAGAGATCAGGGGGGAACCCTGTTTTTT
CSARDQGGTLFF
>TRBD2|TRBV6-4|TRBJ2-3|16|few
TGTGCCAGCAGTGACTCTGCTAGCGGGAGCACAGATACGCAGTATTTT
CASSDSASGSTDTQYF
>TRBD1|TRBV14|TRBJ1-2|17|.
TGTGCCAGCAGCCCCACGGACAGGGGAGAGGAGATTTATGGCTACACCTTC
CASSPTDRGEEIYGYTF
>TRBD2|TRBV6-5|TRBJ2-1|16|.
TGTGCCAGCAGTCAGGGACTAGCGGGATCCTACAATGAGCAGTTCTTC
CASSQGLAGSYNEQFF
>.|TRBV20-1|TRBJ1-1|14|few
TGCAGTGCCCCTGTACAGGGTGTCCATGGGAAAGCTTTCTTT
CSAPVQGVHGKAFF
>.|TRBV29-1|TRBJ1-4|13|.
TGCAGCGTTGAAACTGGATTGGATGAAAAACTGTTTTTT
CSVETGLDEKLFF
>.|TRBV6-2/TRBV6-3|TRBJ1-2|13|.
TGTGCCAGCAACATGGGGGTCAACTATGGCTACACCTTC
CASNMGVNYGYTF
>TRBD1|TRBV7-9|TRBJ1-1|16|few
TGTGCCAGCAGTTCGCCTAACAGGGGAACGAACACTGAAGCTTTCTTT
CASSSPNRGTNTEAFF
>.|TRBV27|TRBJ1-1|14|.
TGTGCCAGCAGTTTAACCCAGGATTCCACTGAAGCTTTCTTT
CASSLTQDSTEAFF
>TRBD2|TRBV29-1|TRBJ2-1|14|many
TGCACCGTTAGACTAGCGGGAATGGAAAATGAGCAGTTCTTC
CTVRLAGMENEQFF
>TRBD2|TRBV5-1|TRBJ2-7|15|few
TGCGCCAGCAGGTATAGCGGGACGAACCACTACGAGCAGTACTTC
CASRYSGTNHYEQYF
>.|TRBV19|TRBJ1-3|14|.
TGTGCCAGTAGTCCCTGGGACTCTGGAAACACCATATATTTT
CASSPWDSGNTIYF
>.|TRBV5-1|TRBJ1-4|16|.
TGCGCCACCCTCCGGAGGCCCAGGGAGGTTAAGGAAAAACTGTTTTTT
CATLRRPREVKEKLFF
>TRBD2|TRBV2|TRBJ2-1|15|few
TGTGCCAGCAGTGGAGGTGCTAGCGGGAGTGATGAGCAGTTCTTC
CASSGGASGSDEQFF
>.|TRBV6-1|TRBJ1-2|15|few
TGTGCCAGCCCTAAGAACCCGGGGGTTAGCTATGGCTACACCTTC
CASPKNPGVSYGYTF
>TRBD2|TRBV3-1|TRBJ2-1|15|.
TGTGCCAGCAGCCAAGGGACTAGCGGGAAAAATGAGCAGTTCTTC
CASSQGTSGKNEQFF
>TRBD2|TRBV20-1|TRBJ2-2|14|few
TGCAGTGCTGGGGGGAGGGAGTCCACCGGGGAGCTGTTTTTT
CSAGGRESTGELFF
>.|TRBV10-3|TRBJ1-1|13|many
TGTGCCATCAGTGAGTTAAGGACCGGGGACGCTTTCTTT
CAISELRTGDAFF
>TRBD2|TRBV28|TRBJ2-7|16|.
TGTGCCAGTAGTTCCCTGACTAGCGGGGACTCCTACGAGCAGTACTTC
CASSSLTSGDSYEQYF
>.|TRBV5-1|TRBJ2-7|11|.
TGCGCCAGCAGTTATATCGCCGAGCAGTACTTC
CASSYIAEQYF
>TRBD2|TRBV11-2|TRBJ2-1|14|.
TGTGCCAGCAGCGCCCAAGCGGGATACAATGAGCAGTTCTTC
CASSAQAGYNEQFF
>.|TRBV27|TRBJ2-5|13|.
TGTGCCAGCAGTCCCCAGACAGAGAAGACCCAGTACTTC
CASSPQTEKTQYF
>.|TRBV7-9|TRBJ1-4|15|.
TGTGCCAGCAGCGGGCCGATTGCAACTAATGAAAAACTGTTTTTT
CASSGPIATNEKLFF
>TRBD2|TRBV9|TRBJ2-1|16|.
TGTGCCAGCAGCGTAAAGGGGACTAGCGGATACAATGAGCAGTTCTTC
CASSVKGTSGYNEQFF
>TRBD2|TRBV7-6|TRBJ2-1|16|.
TGTGCCAGCAGCTTAGAGTCGGGACTATATATCAATGAGCAGTTCTTC
CASSLESGLYINEQFF
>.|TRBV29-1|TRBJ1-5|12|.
TGCAGCGTTGGGTCTTTGGATCAGCCCCAGCATTTT
CSVGSLDQPQHF
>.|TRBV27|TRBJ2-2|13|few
TGTGCCAGCAGCAACAGGGAAACCGGGGAGCTGTTTTTT
CASSNRETGELFF
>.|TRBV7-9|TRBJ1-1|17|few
TGTGCCAGCAGCTTAGCAGGGGACTTACGGGTCAACACTGAAGCTTTCTTT
CASSLAGDLRVNTEAFF
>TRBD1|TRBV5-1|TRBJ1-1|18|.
TGCGCCAGCAGTCACCTGCGGGACAGGGGGCGCAGGAACACTGAAGCTTTCTTT
CASSHLRDRGRRNTEAFF
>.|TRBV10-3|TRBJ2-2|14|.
TGTGCCATCAGTGAGGCTGGTAACACCGGGGAGCTGTTTTTT
CAISEAGNTGELFF
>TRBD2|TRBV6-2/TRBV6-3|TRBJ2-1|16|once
TGTGCCAGCAGTTTCCCAAGCGGGAGGTCCTACAATGAGCAGTTCTTC
CASSFPSGRSYNEQFF
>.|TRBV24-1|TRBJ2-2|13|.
TGTGCCACCTTGGGGAGTAGCGACGGGGAGCTGTTTTTT
CATLGSSDGELFF
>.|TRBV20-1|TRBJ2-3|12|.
TGCAGTGCTAGAGATCTAAGAGATACGCAGTATTTT
CSARDLRDTQYF
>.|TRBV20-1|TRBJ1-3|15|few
TGCAGTGCTAGTCTCCTGCGGGCCTCTCAAAACACCATATATTTT
CSASLLRASQNTIYF
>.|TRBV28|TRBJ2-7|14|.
TGTGCCAGCAATTCCGGGGGTATGACTAACGAGCAGTACTTC
CASNSGGMTNEQYF
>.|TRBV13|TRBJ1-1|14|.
TGTGCCAGCAGCTTAAAGGGGAAGAGGACTGAAGCTTTCTTT
CASSLKGKRTEAFF